Listed here are 25 T cell receptor beta chains from one sample, sequenced in a study of blood T cell repertoires in COVID-19. Produced via immunoSEQ multiplex PCR; TCRdb's table is partial and in-frame only. The sample contains about 200,000 clones, approximately 90% of which appear only once. Sequences were obtained from peripheral blood. The receptors stem from a man between 45 and 60 years old with acute or convalescent COVID-19.

This chain links TRBV2 with TRBJ2-6; 8 bases match TRBD1. Germline V CDR1 and CDR2: SNHLY, FYNNEI. The CDR3 consists of 18 residues. Trimming removed 5 bases from V and 0 bases from J; junction bases left unmatched: 9. The CDR3 coding sequence is TGTGCCAGCAGTAAGACAGGGGAAGTAAGCTCTGGGGCCAACGTCCTGACTTTC. Translated, it gives CASSKTGEVSSGANVLTF.

The chain is built from TRBV6-5 and TRBJ2-7; 8 bases line up with TRBD2. V dropped 8 bases and J dropped 5; count of bases not matched to a gene: 14. Germline CDR1 is MNHEY and CDR2 is SVGAGI. The CDR3 runs 15 residues. As DNA, the CDR3 is TGTGCCAGCTCCCCTCGTCGAGCGGGAGCCCACGAGCAGTACTTC. Protein product: CASSPRRAGAHEQYF.

The chain joins TRBV5-1 to TRBJ2-7, with D perhaps TRBD2 (6 bases). The CDR3 spans 13 residues. Between the trimmed V and J ends, which lost 3 bases and 2 bases, there was a span of 9 bases. Germline values: CDR1 SGHRS, CDR2 YFSETQ. The CDR3 loop reads CASSSRLAYEQYF. The CDR3 nucleotides read TGCGCCAGCAGCTCCAGACTAGCCTACGAGCAGTACTTC. Variable domain in full (rest from reference TRBV5-1 and TRBJ2-7): KAGVTQTPRYLIKTRGQQVTLSCSPISGHRSVSWYQQTPGQGLQFLFEYFSETQRNKGNFPGRFSGRQFSNSRSEMNVSTLELGDSALYLCASSSRLAYEQYFGPGTRLTVT.

This rearrangement joins TRBV3-1 (or the pseudogene TRBV3-2) to TRBJ2-7, with 8 positions matching TRBD1. Trimming cost V 4 bases and J 6 bases; bases outside gene matches: 5. This CDR3 region has 13 residues. Germline values: CDR1 LGHDT, CDR2 YNNKEL (reference sequence). The DNA for the CDR3 is TGTGCCAGCAGCCCCAGGGGGCGCTGCGAGCAGTACGTC. As protein: CASSPRGRCEQYV.

This chain connects TRBV5-5 to TRBJ2-2, with 8 bases identical to TRBD1. The CDR3 is made up of 13 amino acids. Germline trimming cut 9 bases from V and 5 bases from J; bases unmatched to any gene: 6. Germline lookup yields CDR1 SGHKS and CDR2 YYEKEE (reference sequence). CDR3 bases: TGTGCCACGCAGGGGGCATGGACCGGGGAGCTGTTTTTT. This gives the protein CATQGAWTGELFF.

A note on this clone: The conserved phenylalanine or tryptophan is not found at the CDR3 terminus, so this likely reflects a read error. It is unclear where the CDR3 begins or ends on the DNA, so no DNA is shown, and the CDR3 is as TCRdb lists it. This chain connects TRBV5-3 to TRBJ1-4. Being an ORF, TRBV5-3 has a function that is uncertain. Both ends counted, the CDR3 spans 10 residues. CDR3 sequence: CARSCGVQLV.

The chain links TRBV28 to TRBJ2-7; 8 positions agree with TRBD1. The germline V gene encodes CDR1 MDHEN and CDR2 SYDVKM. The CDR3 is made up of 14 amino acids. V was pared by 7 bases and J by 7 bases, with 12 bases of the junction left unmatched. CDR3 DNA: TGTGCCAGCACCTCCGGACAGGGTTCTCGGGAGCAGTACGTC. Translated: CASTSGQGSREQYV.

This chain uses TRBV19 with TRBJ2-7, with 8 bases aligning to TRBD1. This CDR3 comprises 15 residues. Germline V gives CDR1 LNHDA, CDR2 SQIVND (reference sequence). Trimming cost V 6 bases and J 1 base; bases outside gene matches: 8. The DNA of the CDR3 is TGTGCCAGTAGCATCAAGGGACAGGAGTCCTACGAGCAGTACTTC. Its translation is CASSIKGQESYEQYF.

The chain combines TRBV4-1 with TRBJ2-3; D possibly corresponds to TRBD2 (6 bases). This CDR3 is built from 13 residues. Trimming removed 0 bases from V and 6 bases from J, with 7 bases in between. Germline CDR1 reads MGHRA; CDR2 reads YSYEKL. CDR3 in amino acids: CASSQEEGDTQYF. CDR3 nucleotide sequence: TGCGCCAGCAGCCAAGAGGAGGGGGATACGCAGTATTTT.

This clone was counted between two and nine times. The V gene is TRBV7-9, the J gene TRBJ1-6; the D is unclear. This CDR3 contains 15 residues. The germline V gene has CDR1 SEHNR and CDR2 FQNEAQ (reference sequence). Between the trimmed V and J ends, which lost 6 bases and 5 bases, there was a span of 14 bases. The CDR3 nucleotides are TGTGCCAGCAGTTATCCCGCGGGAGATAATTCACCCCTCCACTTT. Protein sequence: CASSYPAGDNSPLHF.

The chain links TRBV11-1 to TRBJ2-1; the D is unclear. Germline CDR1 is SGHAT and CDR2 is FQDESV (reference sequence). Deletions cut 1 base from V and 0 bases from J, with 7 bases between. The CDR3 runs 15 residues. The chain's CDR3 is CASSLGGSSYNEQFF. CDR3 coding DNA: TGTGCCAGCAGCTTAGGCGGAAGCTCCTACAATGAGCAGTTCTTC.

The chain combines TRBV4-1 with TRBJ2-2; maybe TRBD1 (6 bases). The CDR3 is 14 amino acids. CDR1 and CDR2 (germline): MGHRA, YSYEKL. V was cut by 0 bases and J by 6 bases, with 8 bases left in between. The CDR3 spells CASSQDRGPGELFF. The CDR3, as DNA: TGCGCCAGCAGCCAAGACAGGGGTCCCGGGGAGCTGTTTTTT.

This chain uses TRBV4-1 with TRBJ1-4; the D is unclear. The V end was cut by 6 bases, the J end by 1 base, with 12 bases between. The CDR3 totals 15 residues. CDR1 and CDR2 from the germline V gene are MGHRA and YSYEKL. CDR3 sequence reads: CASRIGGETNEKLFF. Here the CDR3 DNA reads TGCGCCAGCAGAATTGGCGGGGAAACTAATGAAAAACTGTTTTTT.

The chain joins TRBV6-1 to TRBJ1-1; unclear D gene. The CDR3 runs to 14 residues. V dropped 2 bases and J dropped 6 bases, with 13 bases sitting between them. Per germline, CDR1 MNHNS and CDR2 SASEGT. The CDR3 DNA reads as TGTGCCAGCAGTGAATCGGGTGCGGGTGCTGAAGCTTTCTTT. Translation gives CASSESGAGAEAFF.

This chain connects TRBV10-2 to TRBJ2-3, with 10 bases matching TRBD2. The CDR3 is 15 amino acids. Per germline, CDR1 WSHSY and CDR2 SAAADI. With 8 bases clipped from V and 4 bases from J, the junction kept 9 bases outside the gene matches. The CDR3 protein is CASAAGTSVADTQYF. The CDR3 DNA reads as TGCGCCAGCGCAGCCGGGACTAGCGTGGCAGATACGCAGTATTTT.

The gene calls are TRBV5-1 and TRBJ2-3; 7 bases line up with TRBD1. With V trimmed by 0 bases and J by 1 base, 5 bases remained unmatched. The CDR3 contains 16 residues. Germline V gene lookup returns CDR1 SGHRS and CDR2 YFSETQ. This CDR3 is CASSLGYGTGTDTQYF. The CDR3 region has the DNA TGCGCCAGCAGCTTGGGGTACGGGACAGGCACAGATACGCAGTATTTT.

The gene calls are TRBV5-1 and TRBJ1-6; D is undetermined. The CDR3 is 14 residues long. From germline, CDR1 is SGHRS and CDR2 YFSETQ. V lost 0 bases and J lost 5, with 6 bases in between. The CDR3 DNA reads TGCGCCAGCAGCTTGGGGGGAGATAATTCACCCCTCCACTTT. Protein: CASSLGGDNSPLHF. The complete variable domain, with remaining parts taken from reference TRBV5-1 and TRBJ1-6, reads KAGVTQTPRYLIKTRGQQVTLSCSPISGHRSVSWYQQTPGQGLQFLFEYFSETQRNKGNFPGRFSGRQFSNSRSEMNVSTLELGDSALYLCASSLGGDNSPLHFGNGTRLTVT.

Only one count was recorded for this clone. CDR3 loop: CASSSNRGSQETQYF. In DNA, the CDR3 is TGTGCCAGCTCAAGTAATAGGGGGTCGCAAGAGACCCAGTACTTC. The gene calls are TRBV18 and TRBJ2-5; D perhaps matches TRBD1 (6 bases). From germline, CDR1 is KGHSH and CDR2 LQKENI. The CDR3 extends over 15 amino acids. Trimming stripped 5 bases from V and 2 bases from J, with 15 bases between.

The chain carries TRBV19 and TRBJ2-7; TRBD2 might be the D (6 bases). The CDR3 runs 16 residues. V lost 7 bases and J lost 2, with 21 bases in between. CDR1 and CDR2 (germline): LNHDA, SQIVND (reference sequence). CDR3 sequence: CASTPRGGTGAYEQYF. CDR3 in DNA: TGTGCCAGTACTCCCCGGGGCGGGACTGGGGCCTACGAGCAGTACTTC.

The rearrangement links TRBV18 to TRBJ2-7, with D maybe TRBD2 (5 bases). The CDR3 is made up of 14 amino acids. CDR1 KGHSH and CDR2 LQKENI come from the germline V gene. With 5 bases removed from V and 3 bases from J, the gap between germline ends came to 14 bases. As DNA, the CDR3 is TGTGCCAGCTCATCTGGACTCCAAGGCTACGAGCAGTACTTC. Its protein is CASSSGLQGYEQYF.

The chain recombines TRBV19 with TRBJ1-1; 7 bases match TRBD1. This CDR3 has 14 amino acids. V dropped 6 bases and J dropped 0; count of bases not matched to a gene: 4. CDR1 is LNHDA and CDR2 is SQIVND in the germline V gene (reference sequence). CDR3 nucleotide sequence: TGTGCCAGTAGGCCGACAGGGATGAACACTGAAGCTTTCTTT. Translating gives CASRPTGMNTEAFF.

This clone occurred once. The rearrangement links TRBV30 to TRBJ2-1, with D uncertain. Deletions cut 2 bases from V and 8 bases from J, with 4 bases between. This CDR3 contains 10 residues. Germline CDR1 reads GTSNPN; CDR2 reads SVGIG (reference sequence). The CDR3 reads CAWSLDEQFF. CDR3 nucleotides: TGTGCCTGGAGTCTAGATGAGCAGTTCTTC.

The CDR3 DNA sequence: TGCGCCAGCAGCCAAGAGGGGACTAGCGGGGGGCTCCCCAATGAGCAGTTCTTC. Translation: CASSQEGTSGGLPNEQFF. The chain couples TRBV4-3 to TRBJ2-1; 15 bases match TRBD2. The CDR3 consists of 18 residues. Germline CDR1 and CDR2: LGHNA and YSLEER. V lost 0 bases to trimming and J lost 6 bases; unmatched junction nucleotides: 6.

This rearrangement joins TRBV23-1 to TRBJ1-6, with TRBD1 matching over 7 bases. TRBV23-1 is filed as an ORF, its function uncertain. Germline trimming cut 4 bases from V and 5 bases from J; bases unmatched to any gene: 14. CDR3 length equals 18 residues. DNA of the CDR3: TGCGCCAGCAGTCGATCGCCTACAGGGGTAAACGATAATTCACCCCTCCACTTT. It is translated as CASSRSPTGVNDNSPLHF.

The chain is built from TRBV9 and TRBJ1-5; D is perhaps TRBD1 (6 bases). CDR1 and CDR2 (germline): SGDLS, YYNGEE. This CDR3 spans 14 amino acids. Trimming removed 3 bases at V and 11 bases at J, with 18 bases between. The CDR3: CASSATDSVVTQHF. DNA for the CDR3: TGTGCCAGCAGCGCCACGGACAGCGTCGTGACCCAGCATTTT.